This T cell receptor beta chain was observed in a study of CD8+ T cells in alopecia areata. Looking at the study overall: Treated patients were scored for severity by percent of scalp affected.

Treatment in this sample: oral pan-JAK inhibitor, 5-10 mg twice daily. CDR1 is LGHNA, CDR2 YNFKEQ, per germline. The CDR3 covers 15 residues. Trimming removed 5 bases at V and 0 bases at J, with 13 bases between. RNA extraction and reverse transcription yielded cDNA as sequencing template. Produced via immunoSEQ multiplex PCR; TCRdb's table is partial and in-frame only. Of roughly 190,000 clones detected, around 64% appear once; the ten largest clones hold approximately 1.3%. The sequences come from CD4+ T cells sorted from blood, collected around week 49, from a patient treated with tofacitinib. The chain joins TRBV4-2 to TRBJ1-1, with a tentative D call TRBD1 (6 bases). The TCR sequence derives from a human donor with alopecia areata. The CDR3: CASSESGTMNTEAFF. As DNA, the CDR3 is TGTGCCAGCAGCGAATCCGGGACAATGAACACTGAAGCTTTCTTT.